The 10 T cell receptor beta chains given below trace back to one sample, sequenced in a study of cytomegalovirus exposure and HLA in healthy donors. The data were produced by immunoSEQ multiplex PCR, yet TCRdb's version contains in-frame clones alone and is incomplete. The sample yields some 170,000 clones, approximately 89% seen once. Sequenced material: PBMCs. These receptor sequences come from a man aged 18 to 30 in good health and CMV-seropositive.

This clone was counted only a few times. The chain recombines TRBV6-5 with TRBJ1-5, with no clear D. Germline lookup yields CDR1 MNHEY and CDR2 SVGAGI. The CDR3 sequence is 13 residues long. Trimming took 6 bases from V and 6 from J, leaving 12 bases between them. CDR3 protein: CASSPKESQPQHF. CDR3 DNA sequence: TGTGCCAGCAGCCCCAAGGAGAGTCAGCCCCAGCATTTT.

Concerning this clone: The same CDR3 also results from other DNA sequences found in this sample. The V gene is TRBV19, the J gene TRBJ2-7, with 10 bases aligning to TRBD2. V lost 6 bases and J lost 1; bases outside the gene matches: 3. Per germline, CDR1 LNHDA and CDR2 SQIVND (reference sequence). The CDR3 spans 14 residues. The CDR3, as DNA: TGTGCCAGTAGCGCGACTAGCGGGTCCTACGAGCAGTACTTC. Residues: CASSATSGSYEQYF.

The V and J genes are TRBV5-1 and TRBJ2-7; 8 nucleotides match TRBD1. Per the germline V gene, CDR1 is SGHRS and CDR2 is YFSETQ. Germline trimming cut 0 bases from V and 2 bases from J; bases unmatched to any gene: 7. The length of the CDR3 is 16 residues. The CDR3 loop is CASSLGPGTGTYEQYF. CDR3 coding DNA: TGCGCCAGCAGCTTGGGCCCCGGGACAGGAACCTACGAGCAGTACTTC.

The chain joins TRBV27 to TRBJ2-7, with 10 bases that match TRBD1. Germline CDR1 is MNHEY and CDR2 is SMNVEV (reference sequence). After removal of 3 bases from V and 6 bases from J, the junction contained 5 bases not matched to a gene. The length of the CDR3 is 14 residues. CDR3 loop: CASSFRDRGREQYF. The CDR3 DNA is TGTGCCAGCAGTTTTCGTGACAGGGGGCGCGAGCAGTACTTC.

The chain is built from TRBV7-9 and TRBJ2-1; 12 nucleotides match TRBD2. CDR1 and CDR2 (germline): SEHNR, FQNEAQ (reference sequence). This CDR3 has 15 amino acids. J was trimmed by 9 bases and V by 4 bases; bases with no gene match: 7. CDR3 region: CASSWRLAGAAEQFF. CDR3 nucleotide sequence: TGTGCCAGCAGCTGGAGACTAGCGGGAGCAGCTGAGCAGTTCTTC. The entire variable domain, with the rest obtained from reference TRBV7-9 and TRBJ2-1, is as follows: DTGVSQNPRHKITKRGQNVTFRCDPISEHNRLYWYRQTLGQGPEFLTYFQNEAQLEKSRLLSDRFSAERPKGSFSTLEIQRTEQGDSAMYLCASSWRLAGAAEQFFGPGTRLTVL.

J is TRBJ2-1 and V is TRBV4-1; D ambiguous. Deletions cut 2 bases from V and 6 bases from J, with 2 bases between. This CDR3 has 11 amino acids. From germline, CDR1 is MGHRA and CDR2 YSYEKL. The CDR3 loop is CASSQLNEQFF. For the CDR3, the DNA is TGCGCCAGCAGCCAACTCAATGAGCAGTTCTTC.

The chain employs TRBV29-1 and TRBJ1-1; D is ambiguous. Germline V lookup: CDR1 SQVTM, CDR2 ANQGSEA. The CDR3 is 13 residues long. Between the trimmed V and J ends, which lost 4 bases and 1 base, there was a span of 10 bases. Here the CDR3 DNA reads TGCAGCGTTGGGGAGGTAACGAACACTGAAGCTTTCTTT. As protein: CSVGEVTNTEAFF.

This chain links TRBV5-1 with TRBJ2-2; D perhaps matches TRBD2 (6 bases). In germline, CDR1 is SGHRS, CDR2 YFSETQ. The CDR3 totals 14 residues. V lost 4 bases and J 6 bases, leaving 13 bases between the germline ends. CDR3 in amino acids: CASSGSGRAGELFF. The CDR3 DNA reads as TGCGCCAGCAGCGGTAGCGGACGGGCCGGGGAGCTGTTTTTT.

This chain uses TRBV7-2 with TRBJ1-5; perhaps TRBD1 as D (5 bases). The V and J ends lost 1 base and 9 bases respectively, with 10 bases between them. From germline, CDR1 is SGHTA and CDR2 FQGNSA. The CDR3 length is 13 residues. CDR3 sequence: CASSLVSGGPQHF. DNA of the CDR3: TGTGCCAGCAGCTTAGTATCCGGGGGGCCCCAGCATTTT.

This clone was detected once. The gene calls are TRBV11-2 and TRBJ2-3, with D possibly TRBD1 on 5 matching bases. Trimming took 7 bases from V and 6 from J, leaving 20 bases between them. The CDR3 contains 15 residues. In germline, CDR1 is SGHAT, CDR2 FQNNGV. DNA for the CDR3: TGTGCCAGCACCCCTGATTGGCAGGGTAGGGATACGCAGTATTTT. Amino acids: CASTPDWQGRDTQYF.